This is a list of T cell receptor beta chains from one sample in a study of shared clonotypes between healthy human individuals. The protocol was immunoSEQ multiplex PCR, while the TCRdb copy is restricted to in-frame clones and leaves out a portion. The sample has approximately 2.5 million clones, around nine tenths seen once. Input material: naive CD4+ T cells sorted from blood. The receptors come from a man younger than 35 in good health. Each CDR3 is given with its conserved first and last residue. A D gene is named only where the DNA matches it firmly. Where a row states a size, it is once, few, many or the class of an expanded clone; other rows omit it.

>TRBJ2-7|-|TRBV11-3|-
TGTGCCAGCAGCTTACAGGGATCAGACTCCTACGAGCAGTACTTC
CASSLQGSDSYEQYF
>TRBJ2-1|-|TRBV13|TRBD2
TGTGCCAGCAGCTTAGCCTCAGCGGGAGGGCCGAATGAGCAGTTCTTC
CASSLASAGGPNEQFF
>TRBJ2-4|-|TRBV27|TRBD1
TGTGCCAGCAGTCCCGGGACAGGGGTAAACATTCAGTACTTC
CASSPGTGVNIQYF
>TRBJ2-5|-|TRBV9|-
TGTGCCAGCAGCGTAGCCGTCCAAGAGACCCAGTACTTC
CASSVAVQETQYF
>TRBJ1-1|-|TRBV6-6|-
TGTGCCAGCAGTTACTCTAACCCAGCCATGAACACTGAAGCTTTCTTT
CASSYSNPAMNTEAFF
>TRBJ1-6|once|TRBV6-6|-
TGTGCCAGCAGTTACCTGGGGCGTTTCGATTCACCCCTCCACTTT
CASSYLGRFDSPLHF
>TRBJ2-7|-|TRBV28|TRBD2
TGTGCCAGCAGTTTAAGCCCCCCATTTAGCGGGGGAGTCTACGAGCAGTACTTC
CASSLSPPFSGGVYEQYF
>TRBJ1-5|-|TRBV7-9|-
TGTGCCAGCAGCTTAGACAGGGTCAATCAGCCCCAGCATTTT
CASSLDRVNQPQHF
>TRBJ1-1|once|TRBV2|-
TGTGCCAGCAGTGTCACGGGTTTCGGCACTGAAGCTTTCTTT
CASSVTGFGTEAFF
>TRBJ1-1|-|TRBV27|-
TGTGCCAGCAGTTTAAGAGACCTGAACACTGAAGCTTTCTTT
CASSLRDLNTEAFF
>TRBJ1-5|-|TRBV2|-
TGTGCCAGCAGTGCGGGTACCCTTTATCAGCCCCAGCATTTT
CASSAGTLYQPQHF
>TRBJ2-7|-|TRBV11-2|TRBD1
TGTGCCAGCAGCTCTATTAGACAGGGGGCCTACGAGCAGTACTTC
CASSSIRQGAYEQYF
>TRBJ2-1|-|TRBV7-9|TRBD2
TGTGCCAGCAGCTTAGGCTCACTAGCGGGAGCACGTATTGAGCAGTTCTTC
CASSLGSLAGARIEQFF
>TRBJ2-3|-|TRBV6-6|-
TGTGCCAGCAGTTACGGGGGAGCCGGCGATACGCAGTATTTT
CASSYGGAGDTQYF
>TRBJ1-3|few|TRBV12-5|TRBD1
TGTGCTAGTGGTTTTCAGGGGGCAGGAGGAAACACCATATATTTT
CASGFQGAGGNTIYF
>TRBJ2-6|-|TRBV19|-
TGTGCCAGTAGTACCCTCCGAGGGGAGGCTGGGGCCAACGTCCTGACTTTC
CASSTLRGEAGANVLTF
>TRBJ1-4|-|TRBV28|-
TGTGCCAGCAGTTTTATTGGTCTTGCAACTAATGAAAAACTGTTTTTT
CASSFIGLATNEKLFF
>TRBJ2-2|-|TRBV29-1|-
TGCAGCGTTGTCCGGACCGGGGAGCTGTTTTTT
CSVVRTGELFF
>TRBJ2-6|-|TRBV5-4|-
TGTGCCAGCAGCCGAGCGGGACAGCCTTTTACTGGGGCCAACGTCCTGACTTTC
CASSRAGQPFTGANVLTF
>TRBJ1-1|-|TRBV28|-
TGTGCCAGCAGTTCCCTCAGGGGCTCTAGCACTGAAGCTTTCTTT
CASSSLRGSSTEAFF
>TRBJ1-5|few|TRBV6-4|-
TGTGCCAGCAGTGAAACCAGCTATAGCAATCAGCCCCAGCATTTT
CASSETSYSNQPQHF
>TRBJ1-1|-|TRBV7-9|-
TGTGCCAGCAGCTTACGGGGGACTGAAGCTTTCTTT
CASSLRGTEAFF
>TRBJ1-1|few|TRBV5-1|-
TGCGCCAGCAGCTCACAGGGAAGTGACACTGAAGCTTTCTTT
CASSSQGSDTEAFF
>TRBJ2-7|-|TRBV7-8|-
TGTGCCAGCAGCTTAGGGGACACTACCTCCTTC
CASSLGDTTSF
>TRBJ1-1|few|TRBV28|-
TGTGCCAGCAGTTTATGGGAGGGGACGGTAAACACTGAAGCTTTCTTT
CASSLWEGTVNTEAFF
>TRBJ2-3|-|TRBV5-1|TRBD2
TGCGCCAGCAGCAAACTTCTAGCGGATAGCACAGATACGCAGTATTTT
CASSKLLADSTDTQYF
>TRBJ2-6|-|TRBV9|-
TGTGCCAGCAGCGTATGGGTAGGGGCCAACGTCCTGACTTTC
CASSVWVGANVLTF
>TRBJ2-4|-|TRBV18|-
TGTGCCAGCTCACCACCTCCTTCGAATACGGCCAAAAACATTCAGTACTTC
CASSPPPSNTAKNIQYF
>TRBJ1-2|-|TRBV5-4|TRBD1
TGTGCCAGCACCCCCTTCGTGACAGGGTCCTATGGCTACACCTTC
CASTPFVTGSYGYTF
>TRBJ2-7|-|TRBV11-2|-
TGTGCCAGCAGCCCGACAGCCCCCTTGGGCGAGCAGTACTTC
CASSPTAPLGEQYF
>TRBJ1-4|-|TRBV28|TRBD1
TGTGCCAGCAGTTTGGCAGGGGGAAGTGAAAAACTGTTTTTT
CASSLAGGSEKLFF
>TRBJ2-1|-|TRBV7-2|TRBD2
TGTGCCAGCAGCCGCAGCGGGAGCTCCTACAATGAGCAGTTCTTC
CASSRSGSSYNEQFF
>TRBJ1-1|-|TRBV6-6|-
TGTGCCAGCAGCCCCGCAGGGACTGAAGCTTTCTTT
CASSPAGTEAFF
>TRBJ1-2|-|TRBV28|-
TGTGCCAGCGGGAGGTTCACGGGGACCTATGGCTACACCTTC
CASGRFTGTYGYTF
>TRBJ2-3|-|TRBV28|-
TGTGCCAGCAGTGGGGGGGCTGGGAGCACAGATACGCAGTATTTT
CASSGGAGSTDTQYF
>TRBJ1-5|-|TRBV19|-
TGTGCCAGTAGTATAACCCAGGGGAGCAATCAGCCCCAGCATTTT
CASSITQGSNQPQHF
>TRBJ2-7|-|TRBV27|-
TGTGCCAGCAGTTTATCCGACAGATACGAGCAGTACTTC
CASSLSDRYEQYF
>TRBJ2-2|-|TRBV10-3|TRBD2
TGTGCCATCTTTCCCGGGAGGGACACCGGGGAGCTGTTTTTT
CAIFPGRDTGELFF
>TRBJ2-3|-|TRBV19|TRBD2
TGTGCCAGTTCTAGCGGGAGGGGGGATACGCAGTATTTT
CASSSGRGDTQYF
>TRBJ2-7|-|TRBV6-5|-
TGTGCCAGCAGCCCAACATCGTTCTACGAGCAGTACTTC
CASSPTSFYEQYF
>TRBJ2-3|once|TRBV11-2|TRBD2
TGTGCCAGCAGCACGGGACTAGCGGGGGGGTCCAGAGATACGCAGTATTTT
CASSTGLAGGSRDTQYF
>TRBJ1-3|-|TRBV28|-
TGTGCCAGCGTCGGGGGAAACACCATATATTTT
CASVGGNTIYF
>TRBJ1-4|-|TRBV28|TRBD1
TGTGCCAGCACCGGCCCCGGGACAGGGTTTTGGACTAATGAAAAACTGTTTTTT
CASTGPGTGFWTNEKLFF
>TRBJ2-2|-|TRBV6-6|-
TGTGCCAGCAATACAAAGCTAGGCACCGGGGAGCTGTTTTTT
CASNTKLGTGELFF
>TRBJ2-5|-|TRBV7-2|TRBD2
TGTGCCAGCAGCTTAGTTGTGACTAGCGGGAGTGGTGAGACCCAGTACTTC
CASSLVVTSGSGETQYF
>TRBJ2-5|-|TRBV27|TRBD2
TGTGCCAGCAGTCCCCGTCGGAGCGGGGGGGCAGAGACCCAGTACTTC
CASSPRRSGGAETQYF
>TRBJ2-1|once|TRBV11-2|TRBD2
TGTGCCAGCAGCACGACTAGCGGGGGGTCGAATGAGCAGTTCTTC
CASSTTSGGSNEQFF
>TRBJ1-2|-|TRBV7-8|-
TGTGCCAGCAGCTTAAATCCGGACGGAGGGTATGGCTACACCTTC
CASSLNPDGGYGYTF
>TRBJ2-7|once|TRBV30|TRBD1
TGTGCCTGGAGTGCCAAGGGTCGGGGACAGTCATCGGCCGAGCAGTACTTC
CAWSAKGRGQSSAEQYF
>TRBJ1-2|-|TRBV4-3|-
TGCGCCAGCAGCCAAGTCGGAGGGTATGGCTATGGCTACACCTTC
CASSQVGGYGYGYTF
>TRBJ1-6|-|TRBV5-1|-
TGCGCCAGCAGCCGTAGCTCCTATAATTCACCCCTCCACTTT
CASSRSSYNSPLHF